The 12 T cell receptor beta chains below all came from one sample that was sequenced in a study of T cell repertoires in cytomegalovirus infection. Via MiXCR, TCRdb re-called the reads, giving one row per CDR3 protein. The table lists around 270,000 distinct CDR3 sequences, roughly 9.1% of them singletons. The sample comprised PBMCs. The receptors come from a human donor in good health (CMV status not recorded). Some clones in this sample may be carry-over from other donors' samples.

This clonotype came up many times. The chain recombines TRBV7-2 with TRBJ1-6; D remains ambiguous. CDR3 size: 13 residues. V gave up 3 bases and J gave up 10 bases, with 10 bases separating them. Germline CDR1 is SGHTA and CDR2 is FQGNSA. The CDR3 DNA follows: TGTGCCAGCAGCTTCCGGGAGACGTCACCCCTCCACTTT. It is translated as CASSFRETSPLHF.

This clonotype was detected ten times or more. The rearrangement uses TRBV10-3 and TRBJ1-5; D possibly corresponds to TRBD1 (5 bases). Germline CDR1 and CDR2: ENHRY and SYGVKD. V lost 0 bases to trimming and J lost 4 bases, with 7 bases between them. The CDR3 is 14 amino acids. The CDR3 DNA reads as TGTGCCATCAGTGAGTCGACAGAGAATCAGCCCCAGCATTTT. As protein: CAISESTENQPQHF.

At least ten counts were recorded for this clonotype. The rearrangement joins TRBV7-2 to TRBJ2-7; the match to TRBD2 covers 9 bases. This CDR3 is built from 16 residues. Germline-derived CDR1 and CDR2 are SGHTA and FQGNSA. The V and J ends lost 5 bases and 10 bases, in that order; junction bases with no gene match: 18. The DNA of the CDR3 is TGTGCCAGCAGCCAGAGACGCGGGAGGGAGGGCCTCGGACAGTACTTC. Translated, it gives CASSQRRGREGLGQYF.

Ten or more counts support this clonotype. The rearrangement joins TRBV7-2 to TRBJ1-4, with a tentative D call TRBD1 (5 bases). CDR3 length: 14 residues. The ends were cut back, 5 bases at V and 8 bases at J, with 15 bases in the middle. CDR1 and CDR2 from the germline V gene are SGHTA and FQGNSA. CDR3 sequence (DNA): TGTGCCAGCAGCCTCGGGACCCGAGTCGAAAAACTGTTTTTT. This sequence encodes CASSLGTRVEKLFF.

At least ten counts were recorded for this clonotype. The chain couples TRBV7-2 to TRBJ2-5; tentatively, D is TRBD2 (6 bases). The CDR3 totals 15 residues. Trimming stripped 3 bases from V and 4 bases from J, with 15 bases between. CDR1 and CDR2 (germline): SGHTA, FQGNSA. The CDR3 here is CASSFEGRRGETQYF. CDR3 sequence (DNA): TGTGCCAGCAGCTTTGAGGGAAGGAGGGGAGAGACCCAGTACTTC.

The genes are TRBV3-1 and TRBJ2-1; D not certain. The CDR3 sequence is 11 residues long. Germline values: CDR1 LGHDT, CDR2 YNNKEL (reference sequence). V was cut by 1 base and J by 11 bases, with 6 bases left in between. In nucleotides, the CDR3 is TGTGCCAGCAGCCAAGGGCTCAAGCAGTTCTTC. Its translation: CASSQGLKQFF.

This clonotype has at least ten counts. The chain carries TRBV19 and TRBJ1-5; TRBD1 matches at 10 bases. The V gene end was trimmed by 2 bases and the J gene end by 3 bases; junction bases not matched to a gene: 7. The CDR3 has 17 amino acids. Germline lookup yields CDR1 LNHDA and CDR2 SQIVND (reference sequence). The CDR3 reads CASSIRIGTGANQPQHF. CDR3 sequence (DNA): TGTGCCAGTAGTATAAGGATCGGGACAGGGGCCAATCAGCCCCAGCATTTT.

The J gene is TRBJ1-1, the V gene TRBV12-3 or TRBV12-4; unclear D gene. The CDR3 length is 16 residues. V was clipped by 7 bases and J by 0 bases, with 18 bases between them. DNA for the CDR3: TGTGCCAGCACCCTCTCAATAGACCGAATGAACACTGAAGCTTTCTTT. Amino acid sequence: CASTLSIDRMNTEAFF.

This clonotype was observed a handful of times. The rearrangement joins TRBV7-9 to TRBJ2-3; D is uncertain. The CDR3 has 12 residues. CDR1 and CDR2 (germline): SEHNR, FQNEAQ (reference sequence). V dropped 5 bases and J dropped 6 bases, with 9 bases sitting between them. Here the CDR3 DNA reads TGTGCCAGCAGCCCCCAGGAGGATACGCAGTATTTT. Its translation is CASSPQEDTQYF.

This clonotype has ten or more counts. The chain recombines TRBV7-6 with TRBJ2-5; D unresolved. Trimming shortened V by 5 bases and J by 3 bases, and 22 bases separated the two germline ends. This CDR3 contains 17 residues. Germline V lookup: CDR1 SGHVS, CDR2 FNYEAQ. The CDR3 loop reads CASSKKKGPRTEETQYF. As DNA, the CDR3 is TGTGCCAGCAGCAAGAAAAAAGGGCCTCGGACGGAAGAGACCCAGTACTTC.

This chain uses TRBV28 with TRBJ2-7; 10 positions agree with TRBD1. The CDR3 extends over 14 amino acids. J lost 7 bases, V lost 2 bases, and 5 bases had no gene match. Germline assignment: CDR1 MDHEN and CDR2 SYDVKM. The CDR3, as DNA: TGTGCCAGCAGTTTAACGGGACAGGGGAGGGAGCAGTACTTC. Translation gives CASSLTGQGREQYF.

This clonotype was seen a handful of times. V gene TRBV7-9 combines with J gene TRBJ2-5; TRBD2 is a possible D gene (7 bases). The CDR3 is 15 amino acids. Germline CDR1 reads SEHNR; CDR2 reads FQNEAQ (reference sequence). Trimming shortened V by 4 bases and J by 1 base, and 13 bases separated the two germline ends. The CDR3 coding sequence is TGTGCCAGCAGCTACGGGGGGCGGTCCCAAGAGACCCAGTACTTC. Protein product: CASSYGGRSQETQYF.